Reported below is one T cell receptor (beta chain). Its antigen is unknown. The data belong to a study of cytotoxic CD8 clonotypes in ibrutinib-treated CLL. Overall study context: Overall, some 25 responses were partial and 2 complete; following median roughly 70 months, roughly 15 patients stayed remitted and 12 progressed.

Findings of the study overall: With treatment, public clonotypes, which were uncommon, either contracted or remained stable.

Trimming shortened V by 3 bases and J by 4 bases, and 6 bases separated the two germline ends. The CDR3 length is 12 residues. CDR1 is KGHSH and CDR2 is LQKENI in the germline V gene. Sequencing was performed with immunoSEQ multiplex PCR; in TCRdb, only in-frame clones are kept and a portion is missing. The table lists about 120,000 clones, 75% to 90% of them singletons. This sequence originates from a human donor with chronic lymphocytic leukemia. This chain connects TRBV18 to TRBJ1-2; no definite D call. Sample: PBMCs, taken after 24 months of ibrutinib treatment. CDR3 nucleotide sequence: TGTGCCAGCTCACCGGCAGCCTATGGCTACACCTTC. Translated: CASSPAAYGYTF. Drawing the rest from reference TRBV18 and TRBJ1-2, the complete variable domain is NAGVMQNPRHLVRRRGQEARLRCSPMKGHSHVYWYRQLPEEGLKFMVYLQKENIIDESGMPKERFSAEFPKEGPSILRIQQVVRGDSAAYFCASSPAAYGYTFGSGTRLTVV.